This TCR beta chain comes out of a study of shared clonotypes between healthy human individuals. The ends lost 1 base at V and 4 bases at J; junction bases unmatched: 5. In germline, CDR1 is MNHNS, CDR2 SASEGT. This CDR3 has 15 residues. Study-level findings and limits: Sampling included only blood; tissue repertoires likely differ. Naive subsets usually exceeded memory subsets in estimated richness.

For each subset, genomic DNA was distributed in equal portions over several immunoSEQ plates. Profiling relied on immunoSEQ multiplex PCR, and the TCRdb table lists in-frame clones only, not all of them. The sample includes roughly 700,000 clones, roughly 88% of them seen just once. In the case of this clone: The antigen remains undetermined.

CD8 memory merged CD45RO+ with CCR7-negative CD45RA+ TemRA cells. The genes are TRBV6-1 and TRBJ2-7; 9 bases are shared with TRBD1. The TCR originated in a man aged 18 to 30 in good health. Some clones in this sample may be carry-over from other donors' samples. Sequenced: memory CD8+ T cells from PBMCs. Subset described: CD45RO+ cells pooled with CCR7-negative TemRA cells. CDR3: CASSEGGGTGYEQYF. CDR3 bases: TGTGCCAGCAGTGAAGGCGGCGGGACAGGGTACGAGCAGTACTTC.